The next 2 T cell receptor beta chains were all read from a single sample in a study of cytomegalovirus exposure and HLA in healthy donors. Primers for the PCR totalled 60 Vbeta and 13 Jbeta. Only in-frame clones appear in the TCRdb table, and some are missing; sequencing was by immunoSEQ multiplex PCR. The data hold some 90,000 clones, with around 81% observed a single time. Sequencing was done on a sample of PBMCs. All receptors come from a woman between 65 and 79 years old in good health and CMV-seropositive.

Points on this clone: Germline and junction disagree at one end, which may indicate a read error. The chain is built from TRBV7-6 and TRBJ2-1; 9 positions agree with TRBD2. This CDR3 is built from 19 residues. Germline V lookup: CDR1 SGHVS, CDR2 FNYEAQ. CDR3 region: CASSRHDSGGRATYNEQFF. The CDR3 coding sequence is TGTGCTAGCAGCCGACACGACTCGGGCGGGAGGGCCACCTACAATGAGCAGTTCTTC.

This clone was counted a single time. V gene TRBV7-9 combines with J gene TRBJ2-1, with TRBD1 matching 8 bases. The ends lost 5 bases at V and 5 bases at J; junction bases unmatched: 8. This CDR3 comprises 15 residues. CDR1 and CDR2 (germline): SEHNR, FQNEAQ (reference sequence). CDR3 region: CASSPPGQGHNEQFF. Here the CDR3 DNA reads TGTGCCAGCAGCCCCCCCGGACAGGGCCACAATGAGCAGTTCTTC.